This is a list of T cell receptor beta chains from one sample in a study of blood T cell repertoires in COVID-19. This table comes from immunoSEQ multiplex PCR, and its TCRdb copy is limited to in-frame clones, with some not included. The data show around 250,000 clones, roughly four fifths seen once. The sample consisted of peripheral blood. The receptors here all came from a man between 25 and 39 years old who had recovered from COVID-19. The CDR3 runs from the conserved cysteine through the conserved F or W. D genes are given only for firm matches. The size entry is marked missing in some rows and otherwise reads once, few, many or a size class.

CASSPTSGGPYEQYF | TGTGCCAGCAGCCCGACTAGCGGGGGTCCCTACGAGCAGTACTTC | TRBJ2-7 | TRBV3-1/TRBV3-2 | TRBD2 | NA
CASKEGIKSPLHF | TGTGCCAGCAAGGAGGGAATAAAATCACCCCTCCACTTT | TRBJ1-6 | TRBV6-5 | NA | NA
CASSIRQLSGNTIYF | TGTGCCAGTAGTATCCGACAGCTCTCTGGAAACACCATATATTTT | TRBJ1-3 | TRBV19 | NA | many
CASSLVAGAGELFF | TGTGCCAGCAGCTTAGTAGCGGGTGCCGGGGAGCTGTTTTTT | TRBJ2-2 | TRBV7-8 | TRBD2 | NA
CASSLRFPKREGVANYGYTF | TGTGCCAGCAGCTTGCGGTTTCCTAAACGGGAGGGGGTTGCTAACTATGGCTACACCTTC | TRBJ1-2 | TRBV5-4 | NA | NA
CASSQMIQGHGELFF | TGTGCCAGCAGCCAGATGATACAGGGGCACGGGGAGCTGTTTTTT | TRBJ2-2 | TRBV3-1/TRBV3-2 | TRBD1 | NA
CASSNIAGVVTDTQYF | TGTGCCAGCAGCAACATAGCGGGGGTTGTCACAGATACGCAGTATTTT | TRBJ2-3 | TRBV5-4 | TRBD2 | NA
CASSYSGGPEKLFF | TGTGCCAGCAGTTACTCGGGAGGGCCGGAAAAACTGTTTTTT | TRBJ1-4 | TRBV6-5 | NA | NA
CASSVLGQPNEKLFF | TGTGCCAGCAGCGTATTAGGACAGCCTAATGAAAAACTGTTTTTT | TRBJ1-4 | TRBV6-5 | NA | NA
CASRTGGEGYTF | TGTGCCAGTAGGACAGGGGGCGAAGGCTACACCTTC | TRBJ1-2 | TRBV19 | TRBD1 | NA
CASSVYPGELFF | TGTGCCAGCAGCGTCTACCCCGGGGAGCTGTTTTTT | TRBJ2-2 | TRBV7-6 | NA | NA
CASSAGRGAVYEQYF | TGTGCCAGCAGCGCAGGCCGGGGGGCGGTATACGAGCAGTACTTC | TRBJ2-7 | TRBV7-8 | NA | once
CASSEWGPGNTIYF | TGCGCCAGCAGTGAGTGGGGCCCGGGAAACACCATATATTTT | TRBJ1-3 | TRBV10-2 | NA | NA
CASGESQLEAFF | TGTGCCAGCGGAGAAAGCCAGCTTGAAGCTTTCTTT | TRBJ1-1 | TRBV27 | NA | NA
CASSLPGPSGNTIYF | TGTGCCAGCAGCTTGCCTGGGCCCTCTGGAAACACCATATATTTT | TRBJ1-3 | TRBV7-3 | NA | NA
CASSIPGRGYTEAFF | TGTGCCAGTAGTATCCCCGGCAGGGGCTACACTGAAGCTTTCTTT | TRBJ1-1 | TRBV19 | NA | NA
CATSDLGETQYF | TGTGCCACCAGTGATCTCGGAGAGACCCAGTACTTC | TRBJ2-5 | TRBV24-1 | NA | NA
CASSLSRDATQYF | TGTGCCAGCAGTTTATCCAGGGATGCGACCCAGTACTTC | TRBJ2-5 | TRBV12-3/TRBV12-4 | NA | NA
CSAGEGGSGNTIYF | TGCAGCGCCGGGGAAGGGGGATCTGGAAACACCATATATTTT | TRBJ1-3 | TRBV29-1 | NA | once
CASSLIGQGSSGANVLTF | TGTGCCAGCAGCCTTATTGGGCAGGGGAGCTCTGGGGCCAACGTCCTGACTTTC | TRBJ2-6 | TRBV3-1/TRBV3-2 | NA | NA
CASSLGGNGVYEQYF | TGTGCCAGCAGCTTAGGAGGGAACGGCGTTTACGAGCAGTACTTC | TRBJ2-7 | TRBV7-6 | NA | NA
CASSRIRGLNTEAFF | TGTGCCAGCAGCCGTATAAGGGGGTTAAACACTGAAGCTTTCTTT | TRBJ1-1 | TRBV7-9 | NA | NA
CSATGEGQPQHF | TGCAGCGCGACGGGTGAGGGTCAGCCCCAGCATTTT | TRBJ1-5 | TRBV29-1 | NA | NA
CASSFRLGGGGDTQYF | TGTGCCAGCAGCTTTCGTCTCGGCGGGGGGGGAGATACGCAGTATTTT | TRBJ2-3 | TRBV5-4 | TRBD2 | many
CASSFGGGETQYF | TGTGCCAGCAGTTTCGGCGGAGGGGAGACCCAGTACTTC | TRBJ2-5 | TRBV6-5 | NA | few
CASSETQTYEQYF | TGTGCCAGCAGTGAGACTCAAACCTACGAGCAGTACTTC | TRBJ2-7 | TRBV2 | NA | NA
CASSLDRGRNQPQHF | TGTGCCAGCAGTCTCGACAGGGGCCGGAATCAGCCCCAGCATTTT | TRBJ1-5 | TRBV28 | TRBD1 | NA
CASSAKTGEGGETQYF | TGTGCCAGCAGCGCCAAGACAGGGGAAGGTGGAGAGACCCAGTACTTC | TRBJ2-5 | TRBV6-4 | TRBD1 | NA
CASSLAAASGSLGQFF | TGTGCCAGCAGCTTGGCCGCGGCTAGCGGTTCCCTCGGGCAGTTCTTC | TRBJ2-1 | TRBV7-3 | TRBD2 | NA
CASSQDSGVPQETQYF | TGTGCCAGCAGCCAAGATTCCGGGGTGCCCCAAGAGACCCAGTACTTC | TRBJ2-5 | TRBV3-1/TRBV3-2 | NA | once
CASSAHQTATEAFF | TGTGCCAGCAGTGCACACCAGACAGCCACTGAAGCTTTCTTT | TRBJ1-1 | TRBV2 | NA | NA
CASSLLPNQETQYF | TGTGCCAGCAGCCTACTACCAAACCAAGAGACCCAGTACTTC | TRBJ2-5 | TRBV7-9 | NA | NA
CASSPTGQRMDNEQFF | TGTGCCAGCAGCCCTACGGGACAGAGAATGGACAATGAGCAGTTCTTC | TRBJ2-1 | TRBV3-1/TRBV3-2 | TRBD1 | NA